Reported below is one T cell receptor beta chain. Antigen specificity is unknown. The V and J ends lost 1 base and 6 bases, in that order; junction bases with no gene match: 12. The CDR3 has 17 amino acids. The V gene's germline CDR1 is SGHVS and CDR2 FQNEAQ. The data were taken from a study of follicular helper T cells after annual influenza vaccination. General observations from the study: Yearly vaccinations repeatedly recalled conserved clonotypes in ICOS+CD38+ cTfh.

This sample's time point: 2015-2016 season, pre-vaccination. Adults were given seasonal inactivated influenza vaccine, and blood CD4 subsets were sorted before and after vaccination. Community-dwelling subjects without influenza vaccination in the prior 6 months were enrolled. Donors with HIV/AIDS, active malignancy, immunomodulators or active illness were excluded. The assay was immunoSEQ multiplex PCR, and TCRdb's table has in-frame clones only and misses some. The table records 9,500 to 15,000 clones, 60% to 80% of them present only once. The chain has TRBV7-8 and TRBJ1-5; 7 bases map to TRBD1. The receptor was derived from an adult who received the influenza vaccine. Sequencing was performed on CXCR5+ CD38- circulating T follicular helper cells from blood, taken on the day of influenza vaccination. Subset denoted: circulating Tfh, non-naive CD4+CXCR5+PD-1+ (ICOS+CD38+ or ICOS-CD38-). In nucleotides, the CDR3 is TGTGCCAGCAGCTTAGACCTGGGGGGAGGGGGCGTTCAGCCCCAGCATTTT. It specifies CASSLDLGGGGVQPQHF.